This is a list of T cell receptor beta chains from one sample in a study of blood T cell repertoires in COVID-19. TCRdb keeps only in-frame clones here, not all; method: immunoSEQ multiplex PCR. The sample carries about 140,000 clones, approximately 90% recorded once. The specimen was peripheral blood. The receptors were gathered from a human donor with COVID-19, enrolled during active disease. The donor label of this sample is uncertain. Both conserved end residues are part of each CDR3. Each record gives: V gene, clone size, D gene, J gene, CDR3 DNA, CDR3 protein. The D gene is left open where the match is weak. Size values are once, few and many counts, or a class for expanded clones, and some rows have none.

v_call: TRBV5-6
clone_size: .
d_call: .
j_call: TRBJ2-7
cdr3_nt: TGTGCCAGCAGCTTACAGGGCTACGAGCAGTACTTC
cdr3_aa: CASSLQGYEQYF

v_call: TRBV6-5
clone_size: .
d_call: TRBD1
j_call: TRBJ1-2
cdr3_nt: TGTGCCAGCAGTTCTCTCGGACAGGGGGCTGGCTACACCTTC
cdr3_aa: CASSSLGQGAGYTF

v_call: TRBV20-1
clone_size: .
d_call: .
j_call: TRBJ1-1
cdr3_nt: TGCAGTGCTAGTCGCCCTCCGGAAGGGCGGGAGGCTTTCTTT
cdr3_aa: CSASRPPEGREAFF

v_call: TRBV6-1
clone_size: .
d_call: TRBD1
j_call: TRBJ1-2
cdr3_nt: TGTGCCAGCAGTGAAACAGGGTGGAGGGACAGGAGAGTGTTAGGCTACACCTTC
cdr3_aa: CASSETGWRDRRVLGYTF

v_call: TRBV18
clone_size: .
d_call: TRBD1
j_call: TRBJ2-7
cdr3_nt: TGTGCCAGCTCACCACCCGGGACAGACTACGAGCAGTACTTC
cdr3_aa: CASSPPGTDYEQYF

v_call: TRBV18
clone_size: .
d_call: .
j_call: TRBJ2-3
cdr3_nt: TGTGCCAGCTGCACAGGGTTCAGTGATACGCAGTATTTT
cdr3_aa: CASCTGFSDTQYF

v_call: TRBV12-3/TRBV12-4
clone_size: .
d_call: .
j_call: TRBJ1-1
cdr3_nt: TGTGCCAGCAGTTTTTGGGAGGACACTGAAGCTTTCTTT
cdr3_aa: CASSFWEDTEAFF

v_call: TRBV20-1
clone_size: .
d_call: TRBD1
j_call: TRBJ2-7
cdr3_nt: TGCAGTGCTAGAGATCAGGACAGGGCTTTTTTC
cdr3_aa: CSARDQDRAFF

v_call: TRBV7-9
clone_size: .
d_call: .
j_call: TRBJ1-2
cdr3_nt: TGTGCCAGCAGCGACAGCTTTAACTATGGCTACACCTTC
cdr3_aa: CASSDSFNYGYTF

v_call: TRBV11-2
clone_size: .
d_call: TRBD1
j_call: TRBJ1-1
cdr3_nt: TGTGCCAGCAGCTTCGGGACAGGTACTGAAGCTTTCTTT
cdr3_aa: CASSFGTGTEAFF

v_call: TRBV19
clone_size: .
d_call: TRBD1
j_call: TRBJ1-2
cdr3_nt: TGTGCCAGTAGTGTGGGACAGGCGCAAGGCTACACCTTC
cdr3_aa: CASSVGQAQGYTF

v_call: TRBV29-1
clone_size: few
d_call: .
j_call: TRBJ1-2
cdr3_nt: TGCAGCGTTCCCCTCGGTTTCTATGGCTACACCTTC
cdr3_aa: CSVPLGFYGYTF

v_call: TRBV29-1
clone_size: few
d_call: .
j_call: TRBJ1-2
cdr3_nt: TGCAGCGCCAGTTCAGGTGGCGATGGCTACACCTTC
cdr3_aa: CSASSGGDGYTF

v_call: TRBV4-1
clone_size: few
d_call: .
j_call: TRBJ2-3
cdr3_nt: TGCGCCAGCAGTCCTCTGCAGGGGCCAGATACGCAGTATTTT
cdr3_aa: CASSPLQGPDTQYF

v_call: TRBV14
clone_size: .
d_call: .
j_call: TRBJ1-2
cdr3_nt: TGTGCCAGCAGCCAAGACCTGGGGAGCGGCTACACCTTC
cdr3_aa: CASSQDLGSGYTF

v_call: TRBV10-1
clone_size: .
d_call: .
j_call: TRBJ2-1
cdr3_nt: TGCGCCCGCCGTGGACTGGGAGACAATGAGCAGTTCTTC
cdr3_aa: CARRGLGDNEQFF

v_call: TRBV24-1
clone_size: .
d_call: TRBD1
j_call: TRBJ1-4
cdr3_nt: TGTGCCACCAGTGACTCGGACAGGAATGAAAAACTGTTTTTT
cdr3_aa: CATSDSDRNEKLFF

v_call: TRBV5-5
clone_size: .
d_call: .
j_call: TRBJ1-2
cdr3_nt: TGTGCCAGCAGCGCGGGGATTACGGGAGGGGGCTACACCTTC
cdr3_aa: CASSAGITGGGYTF

v_call: TRBV4-2
clone_size: .
d_call: .
j_call: TRBJ1-1
cdr3_nt: TGTGCCAGCGCCCCAACAGGGCTAGAGGGGACTGAAGCTTTCTTT
cdr3_aa: CASAPTGLEGTEAFF

v_call: TRBV5-1
clone_size: .
d_call: TRBD1
j_call: TRBJ1-2
cdr3_nt: TGCGCCAGCAGCTTACAGGGGGCTACAAGCTATGGCTACACCTTC
cdr3_aa: CASSLQGATSYGYTF

v_call: TRBV11-1
clone_size: .
d_call: TRBD1
j_call: TRBJ2-2
cdr3_nt: TGTGCCAGCAGCTTCTACAGGGGGCCCGGGGAGCTGTTTTTT
cdr3_aa: CASSFYRGPGELFF

v_call: TRBV5-1
clone_size: .
d_call: .
j_call: TRBJ1-2
cdr3_nt: TGCGCCAGCAGCTTGGCGGGACAAATGGCGGACGGCTACACCTTC
cdr3_aa: CASSLAGQMADGYTF

v_call: TRBV11-2
clone_size: .
d_call: .
j_call: TRBJ2-7
cdr3_nt: TGTGCCAGCGGCCAAAACTCCTACGAGCAGTACTTC
cdr3_aa: CASGQNSYEQYF

v_call: TRBV14
clone_size: few
d_call: .
j_call: TRBJ1-1
cdr3_nt: TGTGCCAGCAGCCAAGAAACAGGGAAGAACACTGAAGCTTTCTTT
cdr3_aa: CASSQETGKNTEAFF

v_call: TRBV2
clone_size: .
d_call: TRBD1
j_call: TRBJ1-5
cdr3_nt: TGTGCCAGCACCGGTGACAGGGTGGGTTCGCCCCAGCATTTT
cdr3_aa: CASTGDRVGSPQHF

v_call: TRBV19
clone_size: .
d_call: .
j_call: TRBJ1-5
cdr3_nt: TGTGCCAGTGAAATGGGCAGGGGAAATCAGCCCCAGCATTTT
cdr3_aa: CASEMGRGNQPQHF

v_call: TRBV19
clone_size: .
d_call: .
j_call: TRBJ1-4
cdr3_nt: TGTGCCAGTAGTATAGATTCCACAACTAATGAAAAACTGTTTTTT
cdr3_aa: CASSIDSTTNEKLFF

v_call: TRBV30
clone_size: .
d_call: TRBD1
j_call: TRBJ1-1
cdr3_nt: TGTGCCTGGAGTGGGGACAGGGGGAAGAGGGCGGCTTTCTTT
cdr3_aa: CAWSGDRGKRAAFF

v_call: TRBV5-1
clone_size: .
d_call: .
j_call: TRBJ2-7
cdr3_nt: TGCGCCAGCAGCTTGAGTGTGGTTAGCGGACCCTACGAGCAGTACTTC
cdr3_aa: CASSLSVVSGPYEQYF

v_call: TRBV6-5
clone_size: once
d_call: .
j_call: TRBJ2-6
cdr3_nt: TGTGCCAGCAGATCAGGAAACTCTGGGGCCAACGTCCTGACTTTC
cdr3_aa: CASRSGNSGANVLTF

v_call: TRBV24-1
clone_size: .
d_call: .
j_call: TRBJ2-7
cdr3_nt: TGTGCCACCAGTGATTCAGGACAGAGGGACGAGCAGTACTTC
cdr3_aa: CATSDSGQRDEQYF

v_call: TRBV7-3
clone_size: .
d_call: TRBD2
j_call: TRBJ2-2
cdr3_nt: TGTGCCAGCAGCTCCTTGGCCGGGAGGAACGGGGAGCTGTTTTTT
cdr3_aa: CASSSLAGRNGELFF

v_call: TRBV15
clone_size: .
d_call: .
j_call: TRBJ1-5
cdr3_nt: TGTGCCACCAGCAGACAAGGGGGTCCAAGGCATTTT
cdr3_aa: CATSRQGGPRHF

v_call: TRBV7-3
clone_size: few
d_call: .
j_call: TRBJ2-7
cdr3_nt: TGTGCCAGCACCCTAGAGGGCTGCTACGAGCAGTACTTC
cdr3_aa: CASTLEGCYEQYF

v_call: TRBV12-3/TRBV12-4
clone_size: .
d_call: .
j_call: TRBJ1-2
cdr3_nt: TGTGCCAGCAGTTTACTTCGGGTGGATGGCTACACCTTC
cdr3_aa: CASSLLRVDGYTF

v_call: TRBV4-1
clone_size: .
d_call: .
j_call: TRBJ2-4
cdr3_nt: TGCGCCAGCAGCCAAGATCCGGTGTGGATTCAGTACTTC
cdr3_aa: CASSQDPVWIQYF

v_call: TRBV9
clone_size: .
d_call: TRBD1
j_call: TRBJ1-1
cdr3_nt: TGTGCCAGCAGCAAACAGACAGGGGGCGAGGTAGAAGCTTTCTTT
cdr3_aa: CASSKQTGGEVEAFF

v_call: TRBV19
clone_size: .
d_call: .
j_call: TRBJ2-7
cdr3_nt: TGTGCCAGTATGGATGCAGGGTCTGCCTACGAGCAGTACTTC
cdr3_aa: CASMDAGSAYEQYF

v_call: TRBV21-1
clone_size: .
d_call: .
j_call: TRBJ2-7
cdr3_nt: TGTGCCAGCAGCAGCCCGGGGCAGTACTTC
cdr3_aa: CASSSPGQYF

v_call: TRBV2
clone_size: once
d_call: TRBD1
j_call: TRBJ1-1
cdr3_nt: TGTGCCAGCAGAACCGGGACAGGGACCCCTGAAGCTTTCTTT
cdr3_aa: CASRTGTGTPEAFF

v_call: TRBV2
clone_size: .
d_call: .
j_call: TRBJ1-1
cdr3_nt: TGTGCCAGCAGGGGGCTGACGAACACTGAAGCTTTCTTT
cdr3_aa: CASRGLTNTEAFF

v_call: TRBV13
clone_size: .
d_call: TRBD1
j_call: TRBJ1-1
cdr3_nt: TGTGCCAGCAGCCGTACAGGGGCGGGCACTGAAGCTTTCTTT
cdr3_aa: CASSRTGAGTEAFF

v_call: TRBV3-1/TRBV3-2
clone_size: .
d_call: TRBD2
j_call: TRBJ2-7
cdr3_nt: TGTGCCAGCAGCTATTTGACTAGCGGGGTTGGCGAGCAGTACTTC
cdr3_aa: CASSYLTSGVGEQYF

v_call: TRBV6-1
clone_size: .
d_call: TRBD1
j_call: TRBJ1-6
cdr3_nt: TGTGCCAGCAGTGTAATTCCCGGGACAGATAATTCACCCCTCCACTTT
cdr3_aa: CASSVIPGTDNSPLHF

v_call: TRBV5-1
clone_size: .
d_call: .
j_call: TRBJ2-6
cdr3_nt: TGCGCCAGCAGCTCGGGGGGGACAGTACTAATACCTGGGGCCAACGTCCTGACTTTC
cdr3_aa: CASSSGGTVLIPGANVLTF

v_call: TRBV5-1
clone_size: .
d_call: TRBD2
j_call: TRBJ2-3
cdr3_nt: TGCGCCAGCAGCCGTCGACCTAGCGGGAGGGCCGGGGAAGATACGCAGTATTTT
cdr3_aa: CASSRRPSGRAGEDTQYF

v_call: TRBV10-3
clone_size: once
d_call: TRBD2
j_call: TRBJ2-3
cdr3_nt: TGTGCCATCAGTGAGTCCCCTAGCGGGGGGGACACAGATACGCAGTATTTT
cdr3_aa: CAISESPSGGDTDTQYF

v_call: TRBV3-1/TRBV3-2
clone_size: .
d_call: TRBD1
j_call: TRBJ2-6
cdr3_nt: TGTGCCAGCAGCCAAGATTGGCCGCGACAGGGGGAAGACTCTGGGGCCAACGTCCTGACTTTC
cdr3_aa: CASSQDWPRQGEDSGANVLTF

v_call: TRBV11-2
clone_size: few
d_call: .
j_call: TRBJ2-1
cdr3_nt: TGTGCCAGCAGCTTGGGTCCACACAGGAGCTCCTACAATGAGCAGTTCTTC
cdr3_aa: CASSLGPHRSSYNEQFF

v_call: TRBV5-1
clone_size: .
d_call: .
j_call: TRBJ2-7
cdr3_nt: TGCGCCAGCAGCTTGGTTGCGGGTCTCTCCTACGAGCAGTACTTC
cdr3_aa: CASSLVAGLSYEQYF

v_call: TRBV20-1
clone_size: .
d_call: .
j_call: TRBJ1-1
cdr3_nt: TGCAGTGCTAGGGGAGAGGCTGAAGCTTTCTTT
cdr3_aa: CSARGEAEAFF

v_call: TRBV7-9
clone_size: .
d_call: .
j_call: TRBJ1-2
cdr3_nt: TGTGCCAGCAGCCCCTCACGATCGGGTAACTATGGCTACACCTTC
cdr3_aa: CASSPSRSGNYGYTF

v_call: TRBV9
clone_size: .
d_call: TRBD1
j_call: TRBJ2-3
cdr3_nt: TGTGCCAGCAGCCCGGGACAGACAGATACGCAGTATTTT
cdr3_aa: CASSPGQTDTQYF

v_call: TRBV5-5
clone_size: .
d_call: TRBD1
j_call: TRBJ1-2
cdr3_nt: TGTGCCAGCAGCTGGGACAGGGTCCCATATGGCTACACCTTC
cdr3_aa: CASSWDRVPYGYTF

v_call: TRBV19
clone_size: .
d_call: .
j_call: TRBJ1-1
cdr3_nt: TGTGCCAGTAGTCCGACAGCGAACACTGAAGCTTTCTTT
cdr3_aa: CASSPTANTEAFF